The 18 T cell receptor beta chains in this list originate from one sample, sequenced in a study of spatial heterogeneity in lung cancer. Via MiXCR, TCRdb re-called the 5' RACE reads, giving one row per CDR3 protein. This sample has around 6,700 distinct CDR3 sequences, with around 7% found just once. Time point given: sample taken at primary tumor resection. The authors sequenced whole RNA from tumor, nontumor lung or frozen PBMC without sorting. The sequencing here drew on PBMCs, taken at surgery. These receptors were obtained from a male donor with early-stage non-small cell lung cancer.

This clonotype was detected ten times or more. A library prepared for alpha chains yielded this beta chain as an off-target read; its size is of little meaning. V usage is TRBV7-9 and J usage is TRBJ1-4; TRBD1 matches at 9 bases. CDR1 is SEHNR and CDR2 is FQNEAQ in the germline V gene (reference sequence). J lost 0 bases, V lost 11 bases, and 10 bases had no gene match. This CDR3 region has 16 residues. Here the CDR3 reads CACEDRQGATNEKLFF. Here the CDR3 DNA reads TGTGCCTGCGAGGATCGACAGGGGGCAACTAATGAAAAACTGTTTTTT.

This clonotype appeared many times. An end of the junction differs from the germline gene, which may be a read error. This beta chain turned up in a library designed for alpha chains; as an off-target read, its abundance says little. The V and J genes are TRBV7-7 and TRBJ2-1; 9 bases line up with TRBD1. This CDR3 has 14 residues. Germline assignment: CDR1 SSHAT and CDR2 FNYEAQ (reference sequence). The chain's CDR3 is CASSSTGGDGEQFF. CDR3 sequence (DNA): TGTGCTAGCAGCAGTACAGGGGGCGATGGTGAGCAGTTCTTC.

By its share, this clonotype is hyperexpanded. As an off-target read in a library built for alpha chains, this beta chain has a frequency of little significance. This chain links TRBV7-2 with TRBJ2-3; 7 nucleotides line up with TRBD2. V gave up 5 bases and J gave up 6 bases; unmatched junction bases: 11. The germline V gene encodes CDR1 SGHTA and CDR2 FQGNSA. This CDR3 region has 15 residues. CDR3 residues: CASSSGALQRDTQYF. The CDR3 nucleotides read TGTGCCAGCAGCAGCGGGGCCCTCCAGAGGGATACGCAGTATTTT.

In its sample, this clonotype was seen many times. Found in a library prepared for alpha chains, this beta chain is an off-target read, and its abundance has little meaning. J is TRBJ2-1 and V is TRBV6-5, with TRBD2 matching 8 bases. V was pared by 7 bases and J by 3 bases, with 11 bases of the junction left unmatched. The germline CDR1 and CDR2 sequences are MNHEY and SVGAGI. This CDR3 is 16 amino acids long. The CDR3 DNA reads as TGTGCCAGCAAATTACTCAGGACTAGCAGCTACAATGAGCAGTTCTTC. This sequence encodes CASKLLRTSSYNEQFF.

This clonotype has a count of ten or more. This beta chain is off target for a library built for alpha chains, so its abundance means little. The gene calls are TRBV2 and TRBJ1-6; no reliable D call. Trimming took off 1 base at V and 7 bases at J, with 11 bases between the two ends. This CDR3 spans 15 amino acids. Germline V gene lookup returns CDR1 SNHLY and CDR2 FYNNEI. The CDR3 bases are TGTGCCAGCAGTGAAGGCCCAGCCCCAAATTCACCCCTCCACTTT. Residues: CASSEGPAPNSPLHF.

This clonotype was recorded at least ten times. This beta chain is off target for a library built for alpha chains, so its abundance means little. The chain has TRBV7-8 and TRBJ2-5, with D possibly matching TRBD2 (6 bases). CDR1 is SGHVS and CDR2 is FQNEAQ in the germline V gene. The CDR3 runs 15 residues. V dropped 0 bases and J dropped 0 bases, with 8 bases sitting between them. The DNA of the CDR3 is TGTGCCAGCAGCTTAGCGGGGGGTTACCAAGAGACCCAGTACTTC. Translating it yields CASSLAGGYQETQYF.

This clonotype was found many times. This beta chain is a stray read from a library made for alpha chains; its abundance is not meaningful. The chain uses TRBV10-3 and TRBJ1-1; D call uncertain. The germline V gene has CDR1 ENHRY and CDR2 SYGVKD. V was shortened by 3 bases and J by 5 bases, with 10 bases between the two germline ends. The CDR3 is made up of 13 amino acids. The CDR3 spells CAISEPGGTEAFF. In DNA, the CDR3 is TGTGCCATCAGTGAACCAGGTGGGACTGAAGCTTTCTTT.

This clonotype was observed at least ten times. Within a library made for alpha chains, this beta chain is off target, and its count is uninformative. The CDR3 region is CASSLTSYEQYF. The CDR3 DNA sequence: TGTGCCAGCAGCCTGACCTCCTACGAGCAGTACTTC. V gene TRBV4-2 combines with J gene TRBJ2-7, with D hard to call. The V gene lost 4 bases and the J gene lost 0 bases, with 4 bases spanning the gap. From germline, CDR1 is LGHNA and CDR2 YNFKEQ. CDR3 size: 12 residues.

Ten or more counts support this clonotype. Since the library was made to target alpha chains, this beta chain is a stray read and its abundance is not meaningful. This chain uses TRBV28 with TRBJ2-3, with TRBD2 identical over 12 bases. Germline V gene sequence: CDR1 MDHEN, CDR2 SYDVKM. The CDR3 totals 17 residues. V gave up 2 bases and J gave up 0 bases; unmatched junction bases: 3. Here the CDR3 DNA reads TGTGCCAGCAGTTTACCCGGGACTAGCGGGAGCACAGATACGCAGTATTTT. This sequence encodes CASSLPGTSGSTDTQYF.

This clonotype showed up many times. The library was built for alpha chains, so this beta chain is an off-target read and its size means little. The chain combines TRBV28 with TRBJ1-4, with 8 bases identical to TRBD1. This CDR3 spans 15 amino acids. The V and J ends lost 3 bases and 6 bases, in that order; junction bases with no gene match: 6. CDR1 is MDHEN and CDR2 is SYDVKM in the germline V gene. CDR3 sequence (DNA): TGTGCCAGCAGTTTGAGGACAGGGATGGATGAAAAACTGTTTTTT. It is translated as CASSLRTGMDEKLFF.

In this sample, this clonotype turned up many times. The library was designed around alpha chains, so this beta chain is a stray read whose abundance carries little weight. The CDR3 DNA follows: TGTGCCAGCAGTTTAGGGGGGGGGGCATATACGCAGTATTTT. Its translation is CASSLGGGAYTQYF. J is TRBJ2-3 and V is TRBV27; the D gene is possibly TRBD2 (7 bases). This CDR3 comprises 14 residues. In germline, CDR1 is MNHEY, CDR2 SMNVEV (reference sequence). Deletions cut 2 bases from V and 7 bases from J, with 13 bases between.

This clonotype was observed at least ten times. Since the library was made to target alpha chains, this beta chain is a stray read and its abundance is not meaningful. The V and J genes are TRBV12-3 or TRBV12-4 and TRBJ2-1; D tentatively reads TRBD1 or TRBD2 (7 bases each). Trimming removed 6 bases at V and 4 bases at J, with 16 bases between. The CDR3 contains 15 residues. This CDR3 is CASRPNRGGYNEQFF. In nucleotides, the CDR3 is TGTGCCAGCAGACCCAACAGGGGAGGGTACAATGAGCAGTTCTTC.

This clonotype has at least ten counts. This beta chain turned up in a library designed for alpha chains; as an off-target read, its abundance says little. The chain links TRBV6-4 to TRBJ1-5, with unresolved D. CDR1 and CDR2 from the germline V gene are MRHNA and SNTAGT. Deletions cut 5 bases from V and 5 bases from J, with 19 bases between. The CDR3 totals 16 residues. DNA for the CDR3: TGTGCCAGCAGTTGGGGTTTCGGCACGGGCCATCAGCCCCAGCATTTT. It is translated as CASSWGFGTGHQPQHF.

This clonotype appeared many times. The library was built for alpha chains, so this beta chain is an off-target read and its size means little. The J gene is TRBJ1-2, the V gene TRBV5-1; D remains ambiguous. This CDR3 is built from 13 residues. The germline V gene encodes CDR1 SGHRS and CDR2 YFSETQ. V was trimmed by 0 bases and J by 3 bases, leaving 6 bases between them. The CDR3 DNA is TGCGCCAGCAGCTTGGACGGGGACTATGGCTACACCTTC. Translation gives CASSLDGDYGYTF.

Remarks on this clonotype: Since the library was made to target alpha chains, this beta chain is a stray read and its abundance is not meaningful. The chain uses TRBV5-6 and TRBJ2-4, with D uncertain. The V gene's germline CDR1 is SGHDT and CDR2 YYEEEE. This CDR3 is built from 16 residues. The ends were cut back, 3 bases at V and 1 base at J, with 14 bases in the middle. Here the CDR3 reads CASSSYSETAKNIQYF. Here the CDR3 DNA reads TGTGCCAGCAGCTCTTATAGTGAAACGGCCAAAAACATTCAGTACTTC.

At least ten counts were recorded for this clonotype. Found in a library prepared for alpha chains, this beta chain is an off-target read, and its abundance has little meaning. The chain employs TRBV10-3 and TRBJ2-7, with 9 bases lining up with TRBD1. This CDR3 region has 14 residues. Germline V gene data show CDR1 as ENHRY and CDR2 as SYGVKD. The V gene end was trimmed by 2 bases and the J gene end by 4 bases; junction bases not matched to a gene: 3. The CDR3 region is CAISEPTGGYEQYF. CDR3 bases: TGTGCCATCAGTGAGCCGACAGGGGGTTACGAGCAGTACTTC.

This clonotype was seen ten or more times. This beta chain was picked up by a library intended for alpha chains and is off target, so its count carries little meaning. The chain recombines TRBV4-1 with TRBJ2-3, with 8 bases that match TRBD2. The CDR3 has 16 amino acids. Germline values: CDR1 MGHRA, CDR2 YSYEKL. With 0 bases clipped from V and 5 bases from J, the junction kept 7 bases outside the gene matches. CDR3 coding DNA: TGCGCCAGCAGCCAAGAAGCAGCGGGGGAGTTAGATACGCAGTATTTT. Translating it yields CASSQEAAGELDTQYF.

This clonotype was counted at least ten times. The size of this beta chain means little, since it is a stray read in a library made for alpha chains. This chain's CDR3 is CASTLEGLGEQYF. The CDR3 DNA follows: TGTGCCAGCACTTTGGAGGGTTTGGGCGAGCAGTACTTC. The V gene is TRBV7-2, the J gene TRBJ2-7; tentatively, D is TRBD2 (6 bases). V dropped 7 bases and J dropped 6 bases, with 16 bases sitting between them. Germline loops: CDR1 SGHTA, CDR2 FQGNSA. The CDR3 has 13 residues.